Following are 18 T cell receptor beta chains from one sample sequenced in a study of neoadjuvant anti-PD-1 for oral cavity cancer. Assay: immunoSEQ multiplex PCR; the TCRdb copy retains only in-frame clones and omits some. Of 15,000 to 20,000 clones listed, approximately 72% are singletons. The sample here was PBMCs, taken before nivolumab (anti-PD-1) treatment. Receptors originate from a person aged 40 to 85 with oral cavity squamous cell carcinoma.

The CDR3 bases are TGTGCCATCAGTGGAGGGGGGGCGAACACTGAAGCTTTCTTT. Its protein is CAISGGGANTEAFF. The genes are TRBV10-3 and TRBJ1-1; D is perhaps TRBD1 (6 bases). This CDR3 is built from 14 residues. Germline V gives CDR1 ENHRY, CDR2 SYGVKD. The V gene lost 4 bases and the J gene lost 1 base, with 10 bases spanning the gap.

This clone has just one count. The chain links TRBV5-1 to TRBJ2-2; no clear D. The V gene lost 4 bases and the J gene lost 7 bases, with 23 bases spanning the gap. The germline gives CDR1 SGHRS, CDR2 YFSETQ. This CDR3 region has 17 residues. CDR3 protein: CASSLLIQTFGHGELFF. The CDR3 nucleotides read TGCGCCAGCAGCCTCCTAATCCAAACCTTTGGGCACGGGGAGCTGTTTTTT.

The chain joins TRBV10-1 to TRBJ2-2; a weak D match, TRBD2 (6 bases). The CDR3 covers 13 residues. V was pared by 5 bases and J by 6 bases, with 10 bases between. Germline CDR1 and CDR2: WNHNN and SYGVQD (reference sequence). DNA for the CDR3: TGCGCCAGCAGTCGACTAGTCTCCGGGGAGCTGTTTTTT. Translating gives CASSRLVSGELFF.

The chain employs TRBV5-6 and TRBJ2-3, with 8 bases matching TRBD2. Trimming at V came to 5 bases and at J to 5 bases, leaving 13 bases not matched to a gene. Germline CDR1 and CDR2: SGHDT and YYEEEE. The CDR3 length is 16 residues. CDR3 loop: CASSSLAGPEGDTQYF. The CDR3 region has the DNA TGTGCCAGCAGTTCTTTAGCGGGGCCAGAGGGAGATACGCAGTATTTT.

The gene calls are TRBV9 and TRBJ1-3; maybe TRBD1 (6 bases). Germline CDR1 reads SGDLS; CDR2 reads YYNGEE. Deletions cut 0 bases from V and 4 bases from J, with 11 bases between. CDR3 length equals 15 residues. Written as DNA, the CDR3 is TGTGCCAGCAGCGTAGACGGGGGCCAGGGAAACACCATATATTTT. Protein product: CASSVDGGQGNTIYF.

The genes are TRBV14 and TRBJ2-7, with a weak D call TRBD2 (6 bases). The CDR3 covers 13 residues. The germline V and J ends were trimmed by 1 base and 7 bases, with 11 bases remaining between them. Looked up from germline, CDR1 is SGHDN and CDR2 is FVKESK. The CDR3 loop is CASSQAFRGEQYF. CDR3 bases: TGTGCCAGCAGCCAAGCTTTCCGGGGGGAGCAGTACTTC.

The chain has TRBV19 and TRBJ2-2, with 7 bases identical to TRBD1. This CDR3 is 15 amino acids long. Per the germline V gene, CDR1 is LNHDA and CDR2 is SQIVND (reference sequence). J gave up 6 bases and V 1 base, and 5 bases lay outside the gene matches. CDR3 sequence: CASSIVAGGAGELFF. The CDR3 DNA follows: TGTGCCAGTAGTATAGTGGCAGGGGGTGCCGGGGAGCTGTTTTTT.

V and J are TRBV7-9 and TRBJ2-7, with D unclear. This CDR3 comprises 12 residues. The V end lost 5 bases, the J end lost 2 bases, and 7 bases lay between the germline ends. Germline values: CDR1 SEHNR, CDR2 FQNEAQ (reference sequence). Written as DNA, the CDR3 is TGTGCCAGCAGCCTCGCGGCCTACGAGCAGTACTTC. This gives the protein CASSLAAYEQYF.

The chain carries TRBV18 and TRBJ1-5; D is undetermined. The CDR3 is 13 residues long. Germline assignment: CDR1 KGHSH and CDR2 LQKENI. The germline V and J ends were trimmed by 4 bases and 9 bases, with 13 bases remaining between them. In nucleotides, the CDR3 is TGTGCCAGCTCACGCGGTGGGGATTCGCCCCAGCATTTT. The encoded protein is CASSRGGDSPQHF.

CDR3 nucleotide sequence: TGTGCCAGCAGCTTAGGGGCCGGGGATGGCTACACCTTC. It encodes CASSLGAGDGYTF. The V gene is TRBV11-2, the J gene TRBJ1-2, with D unresolved. Germline CDR1 and CDR2: SGHAT and FQNNGV. Trimming took 1 base from V and 6 from J, leaving 9 bases between them. The CDR3 totals 13 residues.

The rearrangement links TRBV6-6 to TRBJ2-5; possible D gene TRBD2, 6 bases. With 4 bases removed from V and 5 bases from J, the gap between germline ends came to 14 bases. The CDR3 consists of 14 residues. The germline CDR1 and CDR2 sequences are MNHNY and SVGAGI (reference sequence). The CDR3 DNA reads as TGTGCCAGCAGTTTAGCGGAGGTACTCGAGACCCAGTACTTC. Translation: CASSLAEVLETQYF.

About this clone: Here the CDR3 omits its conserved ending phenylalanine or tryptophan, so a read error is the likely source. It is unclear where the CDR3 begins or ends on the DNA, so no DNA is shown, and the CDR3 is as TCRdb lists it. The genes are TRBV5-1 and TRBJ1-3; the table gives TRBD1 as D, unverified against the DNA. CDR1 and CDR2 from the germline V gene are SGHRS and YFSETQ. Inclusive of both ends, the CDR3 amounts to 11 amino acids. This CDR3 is CASSLALRQPL.

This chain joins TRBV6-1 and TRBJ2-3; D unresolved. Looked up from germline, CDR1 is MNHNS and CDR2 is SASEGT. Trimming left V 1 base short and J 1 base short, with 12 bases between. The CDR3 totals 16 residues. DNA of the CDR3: TGTGCCAGCAGTGAAGAAGCGAGGCACGGCACAGATACGCAGTATTTT. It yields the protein CASSEEARHGTDTQYF.

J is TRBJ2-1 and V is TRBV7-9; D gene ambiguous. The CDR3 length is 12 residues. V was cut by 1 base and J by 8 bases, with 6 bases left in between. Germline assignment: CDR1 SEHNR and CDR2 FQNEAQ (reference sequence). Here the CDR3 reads CASSLVSDEQFF. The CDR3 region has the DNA TGTGCCAGCAGCTTAGTCAGCGATGAGCAGTTCTTC.

The CDR3 bases are TGCAGCGTTGTAGGGGATAGCGGGAGAGTTCTCCCCTACGAGCAGTACTTC. This codes for CSVVGDSGRVLPYEQYF. The genes are TRBV29-1 and TRBJ2-7; TRBD2 aligns across 9 bases. The germline gives CDR1 SQVTM, CDR2 ANQGSEA. This CDR3 is built from 17 residues. The ends lost 4 bases at V and 2 bases at J; junction bases unmatched: 15.

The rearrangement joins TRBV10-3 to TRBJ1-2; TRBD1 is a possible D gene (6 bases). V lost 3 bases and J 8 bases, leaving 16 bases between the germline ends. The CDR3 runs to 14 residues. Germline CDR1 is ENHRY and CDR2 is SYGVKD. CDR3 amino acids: CAISDSGTTVGYTF. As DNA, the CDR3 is TGTGCCATCAGTGATTCCGGGACAACGGTCGGCTACACCTTC.

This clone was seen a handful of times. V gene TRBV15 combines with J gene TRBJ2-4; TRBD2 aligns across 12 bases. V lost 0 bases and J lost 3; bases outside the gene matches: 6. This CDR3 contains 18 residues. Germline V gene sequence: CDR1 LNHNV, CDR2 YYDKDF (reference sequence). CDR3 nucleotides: TGTGCCACCAGCAGAGATAGACTAGCGGGAGAGGTCAAAAACATTCAGTACTTC. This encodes CATSRDRLAGEVKNIQYF.

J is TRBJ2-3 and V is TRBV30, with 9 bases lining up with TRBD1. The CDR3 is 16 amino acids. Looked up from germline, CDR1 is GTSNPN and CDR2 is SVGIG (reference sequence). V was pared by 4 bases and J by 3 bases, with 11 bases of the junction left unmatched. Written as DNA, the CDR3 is TGTGCCTGGAATCCGGACAGGGGAGGAGGGACAGATACGCAGTATTTT. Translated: CAWNPDRGGGTDTQYF.